This T cell receptor (beta chain) is from a study of blood T cell repertoires in COVID-19. As for the study in general: Samples of COVID-19 (acute and convalescent) were obtained from the United States, Italy and Spain.

Per germline, CDR1 SGHDN and CDR2 FVKESK. The CDR3 runs 12 residues. V lost 6 bases and J lost 10; bases outside the gene matches: 7. The method was immunoSEQ multiplex PCR; TCRdb's version includes in-frame clones alone and lacks a portion of them. The sample carries approximately 150,000 clones, approximately 89% recorded once. The receptor's source is a human donor in a cohort sampled during active COVID-19. V usage is TRBV14 and J usage is TRBJ1-1; 8 bases agree with TRBD1. Sequencing input: peripheral blood. The CDR3 DNA is TGTGCCAGCAGACGGTTTGGACAGGGAGCTTTCTTT. Its translation: CASRRFGQGAFF.